This T cell receptor beta chain was sequenced for a study of CD8+ T cells in alopecia areata. Study-level information: Using the percentage of affected scalp area, treated patients' severity was scored. Study-wide results and caveats: Tofacitinib yielded significantly lower scalp clonality and fewer expanded CD8+ clones among the top 100.

Extracted from the samples, RNA was reverse transcribed into cDNA to serve as the sequencing template. Profiled with immunoSEQ multiplex PCR; TCRdb holds only in-frame clones, not every one. The sample has 150,000 to 200,000 clones; roughly half are singletons. About this clone: Its matching antigen is unknown.

Documented treatment: oral pan-JAK inhibitor, 5-10 mg twice daily. Germline CDR1 reads LNHNV; CDR2 reads YYDKDF (reference sequence). This CDR3 region has 15 residues. Between the trimmed V and J ends, which lost 3 bases and 2 bases, there was a span of 14 bases. Sequenced material: CD8+ T cells sorted from blood, taken around week 53, from a patient treated with tofacitinib. This receptor was obtained from a human donor with alopecia areata. This chain uses TRBV15 with TRBJ2-7, with D perhaps TRBD1 or TRBD2 (5 bases each). CDR3 sequence: CATSSEGLDAYEQYF. For the CDR3, the DNA is TGTGCCACCAGCAGCGAGGGGTTGGACGCCTACGAGCAGTACTTC. Variable domain in full (rest from reference TRBV15 and TRBJ2-7): DAMVIQNPRYQVTQFGKPVTLSCSQTLNHNVMYWYQQKSSQAPKLLFHYYDKDFNNEADTPDNFQSRRPNTSFCFLDIRSPGLGDTAMYLCATSSEGLDAYEQYFGPGTRLTVT.